A selection of T cell receptor beta chains follows, all from one sample in a study of blood T cell repertoires in COVID-19. Only in-frame clones appear in the TCRdb table, and some are missing; sequencing was by immunoSEQ multiplex PCR. The sample records some 200,000 clones, around 86% being singletons. Sequenced sample: peripheral blood. The receptors were sampled from a woman in her thirties or forties with acute or convalescent COVID-19. CDR3s include the opening cysteine and the closing phenylalanine or tryptophan. The D gene is left open where the match is weak. Some rows mark clone size as missing; the rest say once, few, many or name a class of expanded clone.

abundance	d_gene	j_gene	v_gene	CDR3aa	CDR3nt
few	TRBD1	TRBJ2-5	TRBV7-9	CASSSIQGKTQYF	TGTGCCAGCAGCTCAATACAGGGGAAGACCCAGTACTTC
NA	TRBD1	TRBJ2-6	TRBV3-1/TRBV3-2	CASSRPFGDSSGANVLTF	TGTGCCAGCAGCCGACCTTTTGGGGACAGCTCTGGGGCCAACGTCCTGACTTTC
NA	NA	TRBJ2-1	TRBV4-2	CASSHGGRGSHAYNEQFF	TGTGCCAGCAGCCATGGGGGCAGGGGTTCCCATGCCTACAATGAGCAGTTCTTC
NA	TRBD1	TRBJ1-1	TRBV19	CASQIVGQLNTEAFF	TGTGCCAGTCAAATCGTGGGACAGCTGAACACTGAAGCTTTCTTT
NA	TRBD1	TRBJ1-2	TRBV7-9	CASTQGASYYGYTF	TGTGCCAGCACCCAGGGGGCATCGTACTATGGCTACACCTTC
few	TRBD1	TRBJ1-2	TRBV5-4	CASSPPRQGLYSHGYTF	TGTGCCAGCAGCCCTCCCCGACAGGGTTTGTATTCGCATGGCTACACCTTC
NA	NA	TRBJ2-5	TRBV7-3	CASSLGGGETQYF	TGTGCCAGCAGCTTAGGGGGCGGAGAGACCCAGTACTTC
once	TRBD2	TRBJ2-3	TRBV5-1	CASSPMGLAGGSSTDTQYF	TGCGCCAGCAGCCCAATGGGACTAGCGGGGGGGTCCAGCACAGATACGCAGTATTTT
NA	NA	TRBJ1-2	TRBV2	CASLDGAGNSYGYTF	TGTGCCAGCCTAGATGGTGCCGGGAACTCCTATGGCTACACCTTC
NA	TRBD1	TRBJ1-2	TRBV28	CASTLATGQDKGYTF	TGTGCCAGCACGCTCGCTACGGGACAGGATAAGGGCTACACCTTC
NA	NA	TRBJ1-5	TRBV4-1	CASSQDATVSNQPQHF	TGCGCCAGCAGCCAAGATGCGACAGTTAGCAATCAGCCCCAGCATTTT
NA	NA	TRBJ1-1	TRBV29-1	CSAYNHWAKGEAFF	TGCAGCGCATATAACCATTGGGCGAAGGGGGAAGCTTTCTTT
NA	NA	TRBJ2-3	TRBV5-1	CASSLGDTTDTQYF	TGCGCCAGCAGCTTGGGGGACACCACAGATACGCAGTATTTT
NA	TRBD1	TRBJ1-4	TRBV5-6	CASSQRRNRGRIGEKLFF	TGTGCCAGCAGCCAACGACGGAACAGGGGAAGGATAGGTGAAAAACTGTTTTTT
NA	TRBD2	TRBJ2-2	TRBV19	CASTLRSGLAGPIANTGELFF	TGTGCCAGTACCCTAAGGTCGGGACTAGCGGGTCCTATCGCGAACACCGGGGAGCTGTTTTTT
NA	NA	TRBJ1-3	TRBV7-9	CASSPMVWTAGNTIYF	TGTGCCAGCAGCCCTATGGTCTGGACAGCTGGAAACACCATATATTTT
NA	NA	TRBJ1-4	TRBV28	CASSLNGAAENEKLFF	TGTGCCAGCAGTCTCAACGGAGCAGCCGAGAATGAAAAACTGTTTTTT
NA	NA	TRBJ2-3	TRBV2	CASSDLWGVQDTQYF	TGTGCCAGCAGTGACCTTTGGGGGGTTCAGGATACGCAGTATTTT
NA	NA	TRBJ2-3	TRBV2	CASRPLGTGITDTQYF	TGTGCCAGCAGGCCTTTAGGGACTGGAATCACAGATACGCAGTATTTT
NA	TRBD2	TRBJ2-1	TRBV20-1	CSASAGTSGFYNEQFF	TGCAGTGCTAGTGCCGGGACTAGCGGCTTCTACAATGAGCAGTTCTTC
NA	NA	TRBJ1-1	TRBV5-1	CASKKGQQENTEAFF	TGCGCCAGCAAGAAAGGACAGCAAGAGAACACTGAAGCTTTCTTT
few	NA	TRBJ2-1	TRBV14	CASSQVGGAPGEQFF	TGTGCCAGCAGCCAAGTCGGCGGGGCCCCGGGTGAGCAGTTCTTC
NA	NA	TRBJ2-7	TRBV5-1	CASSFRDSRYEQYF	TGCGCCAGCAGCTTCCGGGACTCTCGCTACGAGCAGTACTTC
NA	NA	TRBJ2-1	TRBV18	CASSPQDSYNEQFF	TGTGCCAGCTCACCACAGGACAGCTACAATGAGCAGTTCTTC
few	NA	TRBJ2-7	TRBV5-1	CASSITGYEQYF	TGCGCCAGTTCCATCACGGGGTACGAGCAGTACTTC
NA	TRBD2	TRBJ2-1	TRBV28	CASTASGGAVGNEQFF	TGTGCCAGCACCGCTAGCGGGGGGGCGGTAGGAAATGAGCAGTTCTTC
NA	TRBD1	TRBJ2-1	TRBV10-1	CARGRGTGGYNEQFF	TGCGCCAGAGGCCGAGGGACAGGGGGGTACAATGAGCAGTTCTTC